Shown below are 21 T cell receptor beta chains from a single sample sequenced in a study of T cells in Graves' hyperthyroidism and ophthalmopathy. Amplification targeted TCR beta CDR3 regions from RNA transcripts. An initial round of RT-PCR targeting the TCR CDR3 relied on the HTBI primer set. From the multiplex PCR reads, TCRdb called clonotypes with MiXCR, one entry per CDR3 protein. The profile shows a few hundred thousand distinct CDR3 sequences, over 11% of them singletons. The material sequenced was blood. The receptor set was obtained from a woman aged 25-40 years with Graves' hyperthyroidism that later progressed to Graves' ophthalmopathy.

This clonotype has a handful of counts. The chain links TRBV19 to TRBJ1-2; tentative D call: TRBD1 (5 bases). CDR1 is LNHDA and CDR2 is SQIVND in the germline V gene (reference sequence). Trimming left V 3 bases short and J 2 bases short, with 16 bases between. The CDR3 has 16 amino acids. CDR3 bases: TGTGCCAGTAGTATCGACGCAGGGAGGGGAAACTATGGCTACACCTTC. Translated: CASSIDAGRGNYGYTF.

This clonotype came up many times. Compared with germline, one end of the junction differs, possibly owing to a read error. This sequence joins TRBV2 and TRBJ2-1, with 14 positions matching TRBD2. Per germline, CDR1 SNHLY and CDR2 FYNNEI. The CDR3 runs 16 residues. This CDR3 is CASVWTSGRTYNKQFF. As DNA, the CDR3 is TGTGCCAGCGTGTGGACTAGCGGGAGGACCTACAATAAGCAGTTCTTC.

V is TRBV19 and J is TRBJ2-7, with 10 bases matching TRBD1. V lost 5 bases, J lost 5 bases, and 15 bases stayed unmatched. Germline V lookup: CDR1 LNHDA, CDR2 SQIVND (reference sequence). There are 17 residues in the CDR3. The CDR3: CASSRRALGDRGHEQYF. The CDR3 nucleotides are TGTGCCAGTAGTCGTAGGGCCCTGGGGGACAGGGGACACGAGCAGTACTTC.

This clonotype was seen more than once but under ten times. The chain couples TRBV5-1 to TRBJ2-7; 15 bases align to TRBD2. The germline CDR1 and CDR2 sequences are SGHRS and YFSETQ. This CDR3 contains 17 residues. V lost 2 bases to trimming and J lost 0 bases; unmatched junction nucleotides: 3. Here the CDR3 reads CASSFGLAGGSSYEQYF. CDR3 bases: TGCGCCAGCAGCTTCGGACTAGCGGGAGGGAGCTCCTACGAGCAGTACTTC.

The table lists this clonotype with a few counts. The V gene is TRBV4-3, the J gene TRBJ2-3; 7 positions match TRBD1. V was clipped by 6 bases and J by 0 bases; unmatched bases: 6. CDR1 and CDR2 (germline): LGHNA, YSLEER. This CDR3 has 15 residues. The CDR3 reads CASSHRDSSTDTQYF. CDR3 DNA sequence: TGCGCCAGCAGTCATCGGGACAGCAGCACAGATACGCAGTATTTT.

This clonotype was detected ten times or more. The rearrangement links TRBV2 to TRBJ1-5; no firm D call. The germline V gene has CDR1 SNHLY and CDR2 FYNNEI. The CDR3 contains 15 residues. Trimming shortened V by 3 bases and J by 3 bases, and 12 bases separated the two germline ends. The CDR3 DNA sequence: TGTGCCAGCAGTGACACCGGGCCCCCCAATCAGCCCCAGCATTTT. Translating it yields CASSDTGPPNQPQHF.

The V gene is TRBV4-1, the J gene TRBJ1-2, with D maybe TRBD1 (6 bases). The ends were cut back, 2 bases at V and 3 bases at J, with 10 bases in the middle. The CDR3 is made up of 14 amino acids. Germline V lookup: CDR1 MGHRA, CDR2 YSYEKL. In DNA, the CDR3 is TGCGCCAGCAGCCAAAACAGGGTAGACTATGGCTACACCTTC. Translated, it gives CASSQNRVDYGYTF.

This clonotype came up many times. V and J are TRBV19 and TRBJ2-7, with 8 bases identical to TRBD1. Trimming at V came to 5 bases and at J to 7 bases, leaving 7 bases not matched to a gene. In germline, CDR1 is LNHDA, CDR2 SQIVND (reference sequence). This CDR3 has 13 residues. CDR3 residues: CASSDRGIREQYF. In DNA form, the CDR3 reads TGTGCCAGTAGTGACAGGGGAATACGAGAGCAGTACTTC.

This clonotype was seen ten or more times. CDR3: CASSRIVGEESYNEQFF. The CDR3 coding sequence is TGTGCCAGCAGCCGCATAGTCGGTGAGGAGTCCTACAATGAGCAGTTCTTC. The genes are TRBV11-2 and TRBJ2-1; no firm D call. This CDR3 spans 17 amino acids. From germline, CDR1 is SGHAT and CDR2 FQNNGV. V lost 5 bases to trimming and J lost 1 base, with 18 bases between them. Together with reference TRBV11-2 and TRBJ2-1, the CDR3 gives the full variable domain: EAGVAQSPRYKIIEKRQSVAFWCNPISGHATLYWYQQILGQGPKLLIQFQNNGVVDDSQLPKDRFSAERLKGVDSTLKIQPAKLEDSAVYLCASSRIVGEESYNEQFFGPGTRLTVL.

This clonotype was found many times. The V and J genes are TRBV7-8 and TRBJ1-5, with D possibly TRBD1 on 6 matching bases. V lost 1 base, J lost 3 bases, and 10 bases lay in between. The CDR3 is 15 residues long. The germline CDR1 and CDR2 sequences are SGHVS and FQNEAQ. As DNA, the CDR3 is TGTGCCAGCAGCTTAGTACAGGGCCCCAATCAGCCCCAGCATTTT. Its protein is CASSLVQGPNQPQHF.

V and J are TRBV12-3 or TRBV12-4 and TRBJ2-1; D ambiguous. The CDR3 covers 10 residues. With 5 bases removed from V and 11 bases from J, the gap between germline ends came to 7 bases. The CDR3 DNA is TGTGCCAGCAGTCTTGGGCAGCAGTTCTTC. Residues: CASSLGQQFF.

This clonotype was seen many times. V is TRBV10-3 and J is TRBJ1-4, with a weak D call TRBD1 (6 bases). Germline V gene lookup returns CDR1 ENHRY and CDR2 SYGVKD. The CDR3 length is 15 residues. Trimming pared 4 bases from V and 5 bases from J, leaving 14 bases between. CDR3 DNA sequence: TGTGCCATCAGTGGATCCGGGACAAGCAATGAAAAACTGTTTTTT. This translates into CAISGSGTSNEKLFF.

With regard to this clonotype: A clone one base away is much larger, so this may be a read error. The chain joins TRBV12-5 to TRBJ2-5, with TRBD2 as a possible D gene (6 bases). Germline loops: CDR1 LGHNT, CDR2 FRNRAP. The CDR3 is 13 residues long. The CDR3 region has the DNA TGTGCTAGTGGTACGACTAGACAAGAGACCCGGTACTTC. Its translation is CASGTTRQETRYF. Together with reference TRBV12-5 and TRBJ2-5, the CDR3 gives the full variable domain: DARVTQTPRHKVTEMGQEVTMRCQPILGHNTVFWYRQTMMQGLELLAYFRNRAPLDDSGMPKDRFSAEMPDATLATLKIQPSEPRDSAVYFCASGTTRQETRYFGPGTRLLVL.

This clonotype has more than one count but fewer than ten. The chain couples TRBV30 to TRBJ1-3; unclear D gene. The CDR3 is 13 amino acids. V lost 4 bases, J lost 1 base, and 8 bases lay in between. CDR1 and CDR2 from the germline V gene are GTSNPN and SVGIG (reference sequence). CDR3: CAWISRSGNTIYF. CDR3 nucleotides: TGTGCCTGGATAAGCCGGTCTGGAAACACCATATATTTT. The complete variable domain, with remaining parts taken from reference TRBV30 and TRBJ1-3, reads SQTIHQWPATLVQPVGSPLSLECTVEGTSNPNLYWYRQAAGRGLQLLFYSVGIGQISSEVPQNLSASRPQDRQFILSSKKLLLSDSGFYLCAWISRSGNTIYFGEGSWLTVV.

This clonotype was counted many times. This chain connects TRBV7-3 to TRBJ2-7, with 9 bases lining up with TRBD2. From germline, CDR1 is SGHTA and CDR2 FQGTGA. V shed 5 bases, J shed 2 bases, and the junction held 7 bases outside the gene matches. The CDR3 runs to 15 residues. The DNA of the CDR3 is TGTGCCAGCAGCGCACTAGCGGGCACCGCCTACGAGCAGTACTTC. This codes for CASSALAGTAYEQYF.

This rearrangement joins TRBV19 to TRBJ1-5, with D maybe TRBD1 (5 bases). The CDR3 has 16 amino acids. Germline V CDR1 and CDR2: LNHDA, SQIVND (reference sequence). Between the trimmed V and J ends, which lost 6 bases and 7 bases, there was a span of 22 bases. The CDR3 region is CASRLGGGRWDQPQHF. The CDR3 region has the DNA TGTGCCAGTAGGCTAGGAGGAGGCCGGTGGGACCAGCCCCAGCATTTT.

This clonotype was seen at least ten times. A junction end diverges from the germline sequence, so it may reflect a read error. This chain links TRBV11-1 with TRBJ2-1; 8 nucleotides agree with TRBD2. This CDR3 region has 14 residues. CDR1 is SGHAT, CDR2 FQDESV, per germline (reference sequence). As DNA, the CDR3 is TGTGCCAGTGGGAGCGGGAGCCTCTACGATGAGCAGTTCTTC. Its translation: CASGSGSLYDEQFF.

This clonotype has a count of ten or more. V usage is TRBV20-1 and J usage is TRBJ1-1; D gene ambiguous. The ends were cut back, 3 bases at V and 0 bases at J, with 17 bases in the middle. Germline assignment: CDR1 DFQATT and CDR2 SNEGSKA (reference sequence). The CDR3 totals 16 residues. CDR3 amino acids: CSASEVGRTMNTEAFF. As DNA, the CDR3 is TGCAGTGCTAGTGAGGTGGGCAGAACCATGAACACTGAAGCTTTCTTT.

This clonotype showed up many times. This chain uses TRBV20-1 with TRBJ1-4, with 12 bases that match TRBD1. Germline-derived CDR1 and CDR2 are DFQATT and SNEGSKA (reference sequence). The CDR3 extends over 16 amino acids. Trimming took 7 bases from V and 5 from J; bases not matched to a gene: 11. In DNA form, the CDR3 reads TGCAGTGTTTTAACGGGGACAGGGGGCCTAAATGAAAAACTGTTTTTT. Translation: CSVLTGTGGLNEKLFF.

This rearrangement joins TRBV4-3 to TRBJ2-1, with no clear D. Looked up from germline, CDR1 is LGHNA and CDR2 is YSLEER. Trimming left V 4 bases short and J 6 bases short, with 10 bases between. CDR3 length: 13 residues. CDR3 protein: CASSPRSGNEQFF. For the CDR3, the DNA is TGCGCCAGCAGCCCTCGGAGTGGCAATGAGCAGTTCTTC.

This clonotype has only a few counts. The chain employs TRBV20-1 and TRBJ2-7; 12 positions agree with TRBD2. J gave up 4 bases and V 3 bases, and 7 bases lay outside the gene matches. The germline V gene encodes CDR1 DFQATT and CDR2 SNEGSKA (reference sequence). The CDR3 contains 15 residues. Here the CDR3 reads CSASGPGLAGYEQYF. The CDR3 DNA reads as TGCAGTGCTAGTGGCCCTGGACTAGCGGGATACGAGCAGTACTTC.